The rows below give T cell receptor beta chains drawn from one sample of a study of shared clonotypes between healthy human individuals. Some clones are missing from TCRdb's copy, which holds only in-frame ones; the method was immunoSEQ multiplex PCR. Seen here are 1 million to 1.2 million clones, approximately 75% observed once, and the top ten hold over 0.8%. Sequenced sample: memory CD4+ T cells from PBMCs. These TCRs come from a man between 18 and 29 years old in good health. Some clones in this sample may be carry-over from other donors' samples. CDR3s include the opening cysteine and the closing phenylalanine or tryptophan. A D gene is named only where the DNA matches it firmly. Rows may omit the clone size; those that give it use once, few, many or a size class.

d_gene	v_gene	j_gene	abundance	CDR3aa	CDR3nt
.	TRBV4-2	TRBJ1-5	.	CASSQVGNNQPQHF	TGTGCCAGCAGCCAAGTGGGGAACAATCAGCCCCAGCATTTT
TRBD2	TRBV4-2	TRBJ2-7	.	CASSQSTSGKAYEQYF	TGTGCCAGCAGCCAATCGACTAGCGGGAAGGCCTACGAGCAGTACTTC
TRBD2	TRBV28	TRBJ2-5	.	CASRFRAGGRLETQYF	TGTGCCAGCAGATTTAGAGCGGGAGGAAGACTGGAGACCCAGTACTTC
TRBD1	TRBV27	TRBJ2-1	.	CASRITGGNEQFF	TGTGCCAGCAGAATTACAGGGGGGAATGAGCAGTTCTTC
TRBD2	TRBV7-2	TRBJ2-2	.	CASSLGGRAGELFF	TGTGCCAGCAGCTTAGGCGGGAGGGCCGGGGAGCTGTTTTTT
.	TRBV27	TRBJ1-2	.	CASSATDRGRGYTF	TGTGCCAGCAGTGCCACAGATAGGGGCCGGGGCTACACCTTC
.	TRBV5-8	TRBJ1-4	few	CASSTWGTREKLFF	TGTGCCAGCAGCACGTGGGGTACCAGGGAAAAACTGTTTTTT
.	TRBV6-5	TRBJ2-5	.	CASSYSSTRETQYF	TGTGCCAGCAGTTACTCGTCGACGAGAGAGACCCAGTACTTC
TRBD1	TRBV5-1	TRBJ2-1	few	CASSPGGVGGYNEQFF	TGCGCCAGCAGCCCAGGGGGCGTAGGAGGCTACAATGAGCAGTTCTTC
.	TRBV5-1	TRBJ1-3	.	CASSLTPQGTGNTIYF	TGCGCCAGCAGCTTAACCCCCCAGGGGACTGGAAACACCATATATTTT
.	TRBV19	TRBJ2-7	.	CASSMDSNYEQYF	TGTGCCAGTAGTATGGACAGTAACTACGAGCAGTACTTC
.	TRBV19	TRBJ2-5	.	CASSTPRDGGQETQYF	TGTGCCAGTAGTACCCCCCGGGACGGAGGACAAGAGACCCAGTACTTC
.	TRBV5-8	TRBJ2-6	.	CASSRRGSGANVLTF	TGTGCCAGCAGCAGAAGGGGCTCTGGGGCCAACGTCCTGACTTTC
.	TRBV10-3	TRBJ1-5	.	CAISDPGTNQPQHF	TGTGCCATCAGTGACCCCGGGACCAATCAGCCCCAGCATTTT
.	TRBV7-9	TRBJ2-3	.	CASASLHWSGIGNTQYF	TGTGCCAGCGCATCTCTTCACTGGTCGGGAATCGGAAATACGCAGTATTTT
.	TRBV28	TRBJ1-5	.	CATGVMAGPYSNQPQHF	TGTGCCACCGGAGTTATGGCGGGGCCCTATAGCAATCAGCCCCAGCATTTT
.	TRBV6-1	TRBJ1-2	few	CASSPTGFGYTF	TGTGCCAGCAGTCCTACAGGGTTTGGCTACACCTTC
TRBD1	TRBV9	TRBJ1-1	.	CASSARTGGLTEAFF	TGTGCCAGCAGCGCCCGGACAGGGGGGTTAACTGAAGCTTTCTTT
.	TRBV5-1	TRBJ1-4	.	CASSLAGGEIEKLFF	TGCGCCAGCAGCTTGGCGGGGGGCGAAATTGAAAAACTGTTTTTT
TRBD2	TRBV4-1	TRBJ2-2	many	CASSQGPAGFLFF	TGCGCCAGCAGCCAAGGTCCAGCGGGGTTTCTGTTTTTT
TRBD1	TRBV30	TRBJ2-7	once	CAWVGRGSYEQYF	TGTGCCTGGGTAGGCAGGGGGTCCTACGAGCAGTACTTC
TRBD1	TRBV11-3	TRBJ2-1	.	CASSRGDRGFSEQFF	TGTGCCAGCAGCAGAGGGGACAGGGGTTTTAGTGAGCAGTTCTTC
TRBD1	TRBV7-3	TRBJ1-1	once	CASSGQGATYTEAFF	TGTGCCAGCAGCGGACAGGGGGCGACGTACACTGAAGCTTTCTTT
TRBD1	TRBV29-1	TRBJ2-7	.	CSARPGTGGSYEQYF	TGCAGCGCCCGGCCCGGGACAGGGGGCTCCTACGAGCAGTACTTC
.	TRBV27	TRBJ2-5	.	CASSLWEADQETQYF	TGTGCCAGCAGTTTATGGGAGGCAGACCAAGAGACCCAGTACTTC
.	TRBV30	TRBJ1-5	once	CAWSVQGKGQPQHF	TGTGCCTGGAGTGTTCAGGGAAAGGGTCAGCCCCAGCATTTT
TRBD1	TRBV29-1	TRBJ1-1	.	CSVLGGQGSTEAFF	TGCAGCGTTTTGGGGGGACAGGGAAGCACTGAAGCTTTCTTT
.	TRBV10-3	TRBJ1-5	many	CAISDFPVGGQPQHF	TGTGCCATCAGTGATTTTCCGGTTGGGGGCCAGCCCCAGCATTTT
.	TRBV5-1	TRBJ1-1	.	CASSLGPFGANTEAFF	TGCGCCAGCTCACTTGGACCATTTGGGGCTAACACTGAAGCTTTCTTT
.	TRBV6-1	TRBJ2-7	.	CASRPGTSGYEQYF	TGTGCCAGCAGACCCGGGACCTCGGGGTACGAGCAGTACTTC
.	TRBV5-1	TRBJ1-2	.	CASSLIPGGGDGYTF	TGCGCCAGCAGCTTGATCCCAGGTGGGGGGGATGGCTACACCTTC
TRBD2	TRBV5-1	TRBJ2-1	.	CASSSGLAANEQFF	TGCGCCAGCAGCTCGGGACTAGCGGCGAATGAGCAGTTCTTC
.	TRBV18	TRBJ1-2	.	CASSPGGYGYGYTF	TGTGCCAGCTCACCAGGGGGCTACGGCTATGGCTACACCTTC
TRBD1	TRBV18	TRBJ1-3	.	CASSIRRDSSGNTIYF	TGTGCCAGCTCAATCCGCCGGGACAGCTCTGGAAACACCATATATTTT
.	TRBV29-1	TRBJ2-7	once	CSVAASASMYEQYF	TGCAGCGTCGCGGCTAGCGCTTCTATGTACGAGCAGTACTTC
.	TRBV7-2	TRBJ2-3	.	CASSSGRRGTDTQYF	TGTGCCAGCAGCTCCGGGCGGCGGGGCACAGATACGCAGTATTTT
.	TRBV7-9	TRBJ1-2	.	CASSSPYSGAGGYTF	TGTGCCAGCAGCTCCCCGTATTCGGGGGCGGGGGGCTACACCTTC
TRBD2	TRBV14	TRBJ2-1	once	CASSLWGGPNEQFF	TGTGCCAGCAGCCTGTGGGGAGGGCCCAATGAGCAGTTCTTC
TRBD1	TRBV29-1	TRBJ2-7	.	CSVPAERQGPFSSYEQYF	TGCAGCGTCCCCGCTGAACGACAGGGGCCTTTCAGCTCCTACGAGCAGTACTTC
.	TRBV2	TRBJ2-3	.	CASLMGATQYF	TGTGCCAGCCTGATGGGGGCTACGCAGTATTTT
.	TRBV7-8	TRBJ2-3	.	CASSRLAAGVDTQYF	TGTGCCAGCAGCCGTTTAGCGGCAGGTGTAGATACGCAGTATTTT
.	TRBV28	TRBJ1-2	.	CASSLVRSGYGYTF	TGTGCCAGCAGTTTGGTCAGGTCAGGGTATGGCTACACCTTC
.	TRBV28	TRBJ1-5	.	CASRNGGGNQPQHF	TGTGCCAGCAGAAATGGGGGGGGGAATCAGCCCCAGCATTTT
.	TRBV29-1	TRBJ1-1	.	CSVAGLMNTEAFF	TGCAGCGTTGCGGGACTTATGAACACTGAAGCTTTCTTT
TRBD1	TRBV6-5	TRBJ2-7	.	CASRLRQGGAYEQYF	TGTGCCAGCAGGCTCAGACAGGGTGGCGCCTACGAGCAGTACTTC
.	TRBV5-1	TRBJ1-1	few	CASSLFTGNTEAFF	TGCGCCAGCAGCTTGTTTACTGGGAACACTGAAGCTTTCTTT
.	TRBV10-3	TRBJ1-2	.	CAINDAEGGYTF	TGTGCCATCAACGATGCGGAGGGCGGCTACACCTTC
.	TRBV6-1	TRBJ2-3	.	CASSVRLGMDTQYF	TGTGCCAGCAGTGTGCGTCTCGGGATGGATACGCAGTATTTT
TRBD2	TRBV4-2	TRBJ2-7	.	CASSPPPAYEREPEQYF	TGTGCCAGCAGCCCCCCTCCAGCTTACGAGCGGGAGCCCGAGCAGTACTTC
.	TRBV15	TRBJ1-3	.	CATSRDGQERNTIYF	TGTGCCACCAGCAGAGATGGGCAGGAAAGGAACACCATATATTTT
TRBD1	TRBV5-6	TRBJ1-1	.	CASSLETGRGWNTEAFF	TGTGCCAGCAGCTTGGAGACAGGGAGAGGTTGGAACACTGAAGCTTTCTTT